This TCR beta chain was retrieved from a study of PD-1 blockade in classical Hodgkin lymphoma. Study at large: Patients were given intravenous nivolumab, 3 mg/kg, every 2 weeks. Whole-study findings and limits: Undefined causes, possibly disease activity or prior therapy, underlie the repertoire differences.

Trimming pared 0 bases from V and 0 bases from J, leaving 18 bases between. Germline V lookup: CDR1 SGHVS, CDR2 FNYEAQ. CDR3 length equals 20 residues. Data came from immunoSEQ multiplex PCR; TCRdb stores just in-frame clones and leaves some out. There are tens of thousands of clones in the sample; 65% to 85% occur only once, and roughly 8.3% lies in the top ten. Every patient relapsed after autologous stem cell transplantation, and brentuximab vedotin exposure varied. Regarding this clone: Its specificity is unknown.

This specimen consisted of peripheral blood mononuclear cells (PBMCs), obtained before the second cycle of nivolumab. The receptor's source is a human donor with classical Hodgkin lymphoma. The V and J genes are TRBV7-6 and TRBJ1-6, with D tentatively TRBD1 (5 bases). The CDR3 region has the DNA TGTGCCAGCAGCTTAGCCCCAACTACAGGTCATAGCTCCTATAATTCACCCCTCCACTTT. Translation: CASSLAPTTGHSSYNSPLHF. The full variable domain, with the rest looked up from reference TRBV7-6 and TRBJ1-6, is GAGVSQSPRYKVTKRGQDVALRCDPISGHVSLYWYRQALGQGPEFLTYFNYEAQQDKSGLPNDRFSAERPEGSISTLTIQRTEQRDSAMYRCASSLAPTTGHSSYNSPLHFGNGTRLTVT.